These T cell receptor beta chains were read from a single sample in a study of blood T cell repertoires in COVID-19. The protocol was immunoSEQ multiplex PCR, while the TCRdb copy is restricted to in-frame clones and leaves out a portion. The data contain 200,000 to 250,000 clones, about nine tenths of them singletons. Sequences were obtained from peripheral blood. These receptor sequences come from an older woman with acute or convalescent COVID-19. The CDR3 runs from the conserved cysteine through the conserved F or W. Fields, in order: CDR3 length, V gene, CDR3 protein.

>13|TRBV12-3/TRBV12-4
CASKNTEDEKLFF
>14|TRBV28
CASSSPDRVTEAFF
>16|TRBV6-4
CASSDTGGAGADTQYF
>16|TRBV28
CASSLWGRALSYEQYF
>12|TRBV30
CAWNGQGRGYTF
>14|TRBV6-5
CASSYGTGRNEQFF
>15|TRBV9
CASSALEGAGEKLFF
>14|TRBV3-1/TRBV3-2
CASSPQGYGEKLFF
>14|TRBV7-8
CASSLAGTHNEQFF
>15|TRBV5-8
CASSHSMRAGNTIYF
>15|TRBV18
CASSPLGQMNTEAFF
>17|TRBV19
CASSTNPGPSGTDTQYF
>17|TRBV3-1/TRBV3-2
CASSPHSTSGKQETQYF
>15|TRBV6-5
CASKQGTQSNQPQHF
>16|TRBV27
CASSASSGRPTDTQYF
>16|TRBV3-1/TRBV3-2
CASSHTGQGRSGELFF
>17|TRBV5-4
CASSLGGDIVFNYGYTF
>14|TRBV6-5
CASRTDRNTGELFF
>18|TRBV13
CASSQTGQGVRRTGELFF
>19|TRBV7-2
CASSSQGLGTSGRPYEQYF
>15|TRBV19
CASSSRDRKYNEQFF
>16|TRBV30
CAWNPGETMVYYGYTF
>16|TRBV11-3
CASSLGGQGRSYEQYF
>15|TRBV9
CASSASGRPLNTQYF
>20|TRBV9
CASSAVGRGDVGPNTGELFF
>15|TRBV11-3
CASSLVRYSNQPQHF
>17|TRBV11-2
CASSAPTGTGYYYGYTF
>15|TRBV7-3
CASSLERGTYNEQFF
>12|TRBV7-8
CASSSLYREQFF
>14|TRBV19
CASSREQGNYGYTF
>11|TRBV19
CASSTGSRSNF
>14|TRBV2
CANSGDRGGEKLFF
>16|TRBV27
CASSSSLGAGKYEQYF
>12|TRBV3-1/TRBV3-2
CASSPDFYEQYF
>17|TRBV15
CATSQPRGGSGGNTIYF
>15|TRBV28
CASSLKGQGNTEAFF
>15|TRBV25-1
CASSGLARNTGELFF
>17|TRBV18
CASSPAGSGRHSYEQYF
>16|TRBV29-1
CSALTTTFTSNYGYTF
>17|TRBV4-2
CASSQRLAGDGRDTQYF
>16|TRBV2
CASTAPGTSGINEQFF
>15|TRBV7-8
CASILAGVRTGELFF
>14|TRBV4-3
CASSQDVRDYGYTF
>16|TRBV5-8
CASSPRTGLSGNTIYF
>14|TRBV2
CATRDRVQTGELFF
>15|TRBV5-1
CASSPPTGAGYGYTF
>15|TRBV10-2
CASSERGAGANVLTF
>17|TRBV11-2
CASSLVSGLGMNTEAFF
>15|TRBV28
CASSTSGIRTGELFF
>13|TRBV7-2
CASSSTGFTSIYF
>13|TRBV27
CASSFFWDKEQFF
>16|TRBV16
CASSQVRGGSNQPQHF
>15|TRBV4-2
CASSRQGVDSYEQYF
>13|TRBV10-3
CAISTGGNEKLFF
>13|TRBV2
CASRADYTGELFF
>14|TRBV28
CASSLAEERDTQYF
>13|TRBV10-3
CAISTGNTGELFF
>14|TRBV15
CATSREGRQDGYTF
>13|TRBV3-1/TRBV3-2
CASSQDSMQPQHF
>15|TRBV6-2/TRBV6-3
CASSAPHRQTYEQYF